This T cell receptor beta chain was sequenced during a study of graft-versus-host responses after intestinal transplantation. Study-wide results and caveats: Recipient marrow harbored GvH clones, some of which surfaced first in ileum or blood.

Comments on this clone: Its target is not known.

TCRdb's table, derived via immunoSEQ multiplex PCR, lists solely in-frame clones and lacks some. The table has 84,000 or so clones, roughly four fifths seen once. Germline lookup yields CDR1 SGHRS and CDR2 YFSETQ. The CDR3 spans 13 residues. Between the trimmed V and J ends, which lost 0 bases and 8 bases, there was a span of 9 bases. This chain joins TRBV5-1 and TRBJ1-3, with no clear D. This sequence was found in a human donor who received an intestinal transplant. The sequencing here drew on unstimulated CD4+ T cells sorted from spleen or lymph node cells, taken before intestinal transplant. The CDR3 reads CASSLGRSDTIYF. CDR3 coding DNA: TGCGCCAGCAGCTTGGGCAGGTCGGACACCATATATTTT.